This T cell receptor beta chain appears in the sequencing data of a study of cytomegalovirus exposure and HLA in healthy donors. CDR1 SGHRS and CDR2 YFSETQ come from the germline V gene. The CDR3 extends over 15 amino acids. On this clone: As yet, its antigen is unknown.

The study ran its PCR with 60 Vbeta and 13 Jbeta primers. TCRdb keeps only in-frame clones here, not all; method: immunoSEQ multiplex PCR. The sample carries about 160,000 clones, roughly 79% recorded once. The study sampled nominally healthy donors, though unrecorded immune exposures were likely. Study observations and caveats: Among the most significant clusters, several appeared linked to common viral pathogens in a later analysis. Clonal expansion was found to be greater in HLA-associated TCR beta chains than in equally common others in a later analysis.

The V call is TRBV5-1, the J call TRBJ2-7; 9 positions match TRBD2. Matching the DNA end better, TRBJ2-1 makes the J call doubtful. This receptor was identified in a man aged 40-55 years in good health and CMV-seronegative. The specimen sequenced was PBMCs. CDR3 DNA: TGCGCCAGCAGCTTGGGACTAGCGGAATACAATGAGCAGTTCTTC. Protein product: CASSLGLAEYNEQFF.